This entry lists 29 T cell receptor beta chains sequenced from one sample in a study of cytomegalovirus exposure and HLA in healthy donors. With 60 Vbeta and 13 Jbeta primers, the PCR was carried out. Libraries were prepared by immunoSEQ multiplex PCR; TCRdb keeps only in-frame clonotypes and omits some of them. The data contain around 80,000 clones, over 60% of them singletons. Input material: PBMCs. The receptors come from a man aged 35-49 years in good health and CMV-seronegative.

The chain employs TRBV27 and TRBJ2-1; TRBD2 agrees at 15 bases. CDR1 MNHEY and CDR2 SMNVEV come from the germline V gene (reference sequence). CDR3 size: 18 residues. The ends lost 0 bases at V and 5 bases at J; junction bases unmatched: 5. CDR3 DNA sequence: TGTGCCAGCAGTTTATCGGGACTAGCGGGAGGTAACCACAATGAGCAGTTCTTC. Residues: CASSLSGLAGGNHNEQFF.

V is TRBV6-1 and J is TRBJ1-3; tentative D call: TRBD1 (5 bases). The CDR3 extends over 15 amino acids. V was cut by 8 bases and J by 4 bases, with 18 bases left in between. Germline-derived CDR1 and CDR2 are MNHNS and SASEGT. For the CDR3, the DNA is TGTGCCAGCGCCAACTCTGGGGGGAGAGGAAACACCATATATTTT. Translating it yields CASANSGGRGNTIYF.

J is TRBJ2-7 and V is TRBV19; 16 bases match TRBD2. This CDR3 is built from 19 residues. Germline V gene data show CDR1 as LNHDA and CDR2 as SQIVND (reference sequence). V lost 8 bases, J lost 2 bases, and 15 bases stayed unmatched. CDR3 in amino acids: CASHRPGLAGGVTPYEQYF. The CDR3 DNA is TGTGCCAGTCACCGACCGGGACTAGCGGGAGGGGTTACCCCCTACGAGCAGTACTTC.

The V call is TRBV6-1, the J call TRBJ2-7, with 11 bases lining up with TRBD2. The ends lost 2 bases at V and 6 bases at J; junction bases unmatched: 6. The germline CDR1 and CDR2 sequences are MNHNS and SASEGT. The CDR3 spans 15 residues. CDR3 sequence: CASSESVAGGGEQYF. The CDR3 DNA reads TGTGCCAGCAGTGAATCTGTAGCGGGAGGGGGCGAGCAGTACTTC.

This sequence joins TRBV30 and TRBJ2-7; no definite D call. The CDR3 spans 12 residues. Trimming took off 2 bases at V and 3 bases at J, with 8 bases between the two ends. Per the germline V gene, CDR1 is GTSNPN and CDR2 is SVGIG (reference sequence). CDR3: CAWSSTNYEQYF. The CDR3 DNA is TGTGCCTGGAGTTCGACAAACTACGAGCAGTACTTC.

V gene TRBV7-3 combines with J gene TRBJ2-1, with D possibly being TRBD2 (6 bases). Trimming took off 2 bases at V and 8 bases at J, with 16 bases between the two ends. The CDR3 loop spans 15 amino acids. CDR1 and CDR2 (germline): SGHTA, FQGTGA. This chain's CDR3 is CASSLSGAKGYEQFF. Written as DNA, the CDR3 is TGTGCCAGCAGCTTATCGGGAGCGAAGGGATATGAGCAGTTCTTC.

The chain has TRBV5-1 and TRBJ1-1, with TRBD1 matching over 7 bases. The J segment lost 4 bases and the V segment lost 4 bases, leaving 7 bases of the junction unmatched. The CDR3 runs to 14 residues. Germline V gives CDR1 SGHRS, CDR2 YFSETQ. The CDR3 DNA reads as TGCGCCAGCAGCATAATACAGGGGCCCACTGAAGCTTTCTTT. Its protein is CASSIIQGPTEAFF.

The rearrangement uses TRBV9 and TRBJ1-1; 7 bases match TRBD1. The CDR3 length is 16 residues. Trimming removed 4 bases from V and 6 bases from J; junction bases left unmatched: 15. The germline gives CDR1 SGDLS, CDR2 YYNGEE. CDR3 sequence (DNA): TGTGCCAGCAGCACCCGACAGGGTCTGGGTCTCGCTGAAGCTTTCTTT. The encoded protein is CASSTRQGLGLAEAFF.

This clone was detected only a few times. The chain combines TRBV5-1 with TRBJ1-4; maybe TRBD1 (5 bases). This CDR3 region has 14 residues. Trimming pared 4 bases from V and 4 bases from J, leaving 11 bases between. Germline values: CDR1 SGHRS, CDR2 YFSETQ. Here the CDR3 reads CASSDRQINEKLFF. In DNA, the CDR3 is TGCGCCAGCAGCGATCGACAGATTAATGAAAAACTGTTTTTT. Full variable domain (missing parts from reference TRBV5-1 and TRBJ1-4): KAGVTQTPRYLIKTRGQQVTLSCSPISGHRSVSWYQQTPGQGLQFLFEYFSETQRNKGNFPGRFSGRQFSNSRSEMNVSTLELGDSALYLCASSDRQINEKLFFGSGTQLSVL.

The gene calls are TRBV30 and TRBJ2-1, with D maybe TRBD1 (5 bases). The CDR3 runs to 12 residues. Germline V CDR1 and CDR2: GTSNPN, SVGIG (reference sequence). Deletions cut 2 bases from V and 12 bases from J, with 14 bases between. The CDR3 region has the DNA TGTGCCTGGAGTCCAGGGTCAATGTGGCAGTTCTTC. Protein sequence: CAWSPGSMWQFF.

This clone occurred a few times. The rearrangement uses TRBV11-3 and TRBJ1-2; D unclear. The V end was cut by 4 bases, the J end by 7 bases, with 10 bases between. This CDR3 region has 12 residues. CDR1 and CDR2 (germline): SGHNT, YENEEA. The CDR3 region has the DNA TGTGCCAGCAGCTCTGCGGGTTCTGGCTACACCTTC. Protein product: CASSSAGSGYTF.

This clone was seen only a few times. The CDR3 sequence is CASSDSPGTGELFF. In DNA, the CDR3 is TGCGCCAGCAGCGACAGCCCCGGCACCGGGGAGCTGTTTTTT. The rearrangement joins TRBV5-1 to TRBJ2-2; D possibly corresponds to TRBD1 (5 bases). The CDR3 runs 14 residues. Germline V gene data show CDR1 as SGHRS and CDR2 as YFSETQ. V was clipped by 4 bases and J by 4 bases, with 11 bases between them.

The chain has TRBV5-6 and TRBJ2-4; 12 bases match TRBD2. This CDR3 is 16 amino acids long. V was clipped by 4 bases and J by 9 bases; unmatched bases: 11. Germline-derived CDR1 and CDR2 are SGHDT and YYEEEE. CDR3 coding DNA: TGTGCCAGCAGCGCGCCACTGACTAGCGGGAGAGGCATTCAGTACTTC. Translating it yields CASSAPLTSGRGIQYF.

The J gene is TRBJ2-7, the V gene TRBV2; 8 bases are a match to TRBD2. Germline-derived CDR1 and CDR2 are SNHLY and FYNNEI. V shed 7 bases and J 1 base; nucleotides not matched to a gene: 9. The CDR3 runs to 15 residues. CDR3 region: CASTPRASGSYEQYF. The CDR3 DNA follows: TGTGCCAGCACCCCCAGGGCTAGCGGGTCCTACGAGCAGTACTTC.

The V call is TRBV6-1, the J call TRBJ2-7; tentatively, D is TRBD1 (6 bases). V lost 6 bases and J lost 2, with 14 bases in between. From germline, CDR1 is MNHNS and CDR2 SASEGT. The CDR3 runs 14 residues. This CDR3 is CASRGIWGPYEQYF. The CDR3 bases are TGTGCCAGCAGAGGAATTTGGGGGCCCTACGAGCAGTACTTC.

The J gene is TRBJ2-1, the V gene TRBV4-2, with D perhaps matching TRBD2 (6 bases). Trimming took 0 bases from V and 9 from J, leaving 18 bases between them. Per the germline V gene, CDR1 is LGHNA and CDR2 is YNFKEQ. The CDR3 runs to 16 residues. The CDR3 sequence is CASSQEVRAGGSEQFF. The CDR3 region has the DNA TGTGCCAGCAGCCAAGAAGTGAGAGCCGGGGGTAGTGAGCAGTTCTTC.

The chain carries TRBV5-1 and TRBJ2-7; TRBD1 matches 8 bases. This CDR3 is built from 14 residues. Germline CDR1 and CDR2: SGHRS and YFSETQ. V lost 4 bases to trimming and J lost 1 base; unmatched junction nucleotides: 4. DNA for the CDR3: TGCGCCAGCAGCCGGGACAGGAGATCCTACGAGCAGTACTTC. Protein product: CASSRDRRSYEQYF. The complete variable domain, with remaining parts taken from reference TRBV5-1 and TRBJ2-7, reads KAGVTQTPRYLIKTRGQQVTLSCSPISGHRSVSWYQQTPGQGLQFLFEYFSETQRNKGNFPGRFSGRQFSNSRSEMNVSTLELGDSALYLCASSRDRRSYEQYFGPGTRLTVT.

CDR3 DNA sequence: TGTGCCAGCAGGCGACTAGCGGAGAATTACAATGAGCAGTTCTTC. It specifies CASRRLAENYNEQFF. This rearrangement joins TRBV27 to TRBJ2-1, with TRBD2 identical over 9 bases. The CDR3 has 15 residues. The ends lost 6 bases at V and 4 bases at J; junction bases unmatched: 7. CDR1 is MNHEY and CDR2 is SMNVEV in the germline V gene (reference sequence).

This clone was detected only a few times. This chain links TRBV28 with TRBJ2-1; 9 bases are a match to TRBD2. V dropped 3 bases and J dropped 1; count of bases not matched to a gene: 7. The CDR3 runs 17 residues. CDR1 is MDHEN and CDR2 is SYDVKM in the germline V gene. The CDR3 loop is CASSFSSGIGSYNEQFF. CDR3 nucleotide sequence: TGTGCCAGCAGTTTTTCTAGCGGGATCGGATCCTACAATGAGCAGTTCTTC.

The chain joins TRBV6-5 to TRBJ2-7, with 7 bases identical to TRBD2. The germline CDR1 and CDR2 sequences are MNHEY and SVGAGI. The CDR3 sequence is 15 residues long. With 2 bases clipped from V and 5 bases from J, the junction kept 9 bases outside the gene matches. CDR3 region: CASSYGRTREDEQYF. The CDR3 nucleotides are TGTGCCAGCAGTTACGGGCGGACTAGGGAGGACGAGCAGTACTTC.

This chain joins TRBV6-1 and TRBJ2-5; TRBD1 aligns across 7 bases. The end of the DNA fits TRBJ2-7 better, so the J call may be wrong. This CDR3 spans 11 amino acids. CDR1 is MNHNS and CDR2 is SASEGT in the germline V gene. The CDR3 sequence: CASRDSYEQYF. The CDR3 bases are TGTGCCAGCCGGGACAGCTACGAGCAGTACTTC.

The CDR3 is CASSLALSGELFF. Here the CDR3 DNA reads TGTGCCAGCAGCTTAGCCCTGTCCGGGGAGCTGTTTTTT. This chain joins TRBV11-3 and TRBJ2-2; D gene ambiguous. Germline CDR1 is SGHNT and CDR2 is YENEEA. Trimming left V 1 base short and J 6 bases short, with 6 bases between. This CDR3 has 13 residues.

This clone was recorded only once. V gene TRBV5-8 combines with J gene TRBJ2-1; TRBD2 agrees at 10 bases. The CDR3 loop spans 15 amino acids. V was pared by 2 bases and J by 10 bases, with 9 bases of the junction left unmatched. The germline gives CDR1 SGHTS, CDR2 YDEGEE. CDR3 bases: TGTGCCAGCAGCTTACTGCTAGCGGGAGTAGGGGAGCAGTTCTTC. Translating it yields CASSLLLAGVGEQFF.

CDR3 amino acids: CATERLAGVLEQFF. The CDR3 nucleotides read TGTGCCACCGAGAGACTAGCGGGAGTTCTTGAGCAGTTCTTC. The chain couples TRBV6-5 to TRBJ2-1, with 12 bases that match TRBD2. Trimming removed 10 bases from V and 9 bases from J; junction bases left unmatched: 10. The CDR3 is made up of 14 amino acids. CDR1 and CDR2 from the germline V gene are MNHEY and SVGAGI.

V usage is TRBV6-5 and J usage is TRBJ1-2; D call uncertain. The CDR3 sequence is 15 residues long. Germline lookup yields CDR1 MNHEY and CDR2 SVGAGI. V was cut by 6 bases and J by 7 bases, with 21 bases left in between. For the CDR3, the DNA is TGTGCCAGCAGCCCGCTGCTGGGCTATGATTCTGGCTACACCTTC. The encoded protein is CASSPLLGYDSGYTF.

This sequence joins TRBV29-1 and TRBJ2-7, with 7 bases matching TRBD1. CDR3 length equals 13 residues. Germline loops: CDR1 SQVTM, CDR2 ANQGSEA. The V segment lost 3 bases and the J segment 3 bases; nucleotides outside the gene matches: 5. CDR3 nucleotide sequence: TGCAGCGTTGAGGTGGGACAGTACTACGAGCAGTACTTC. Translating it yields CSVEVGQYYEQYF.

This clone was picked up a small number of times. The chain combines TRBV15 with TRBJ2-5, with 8 bases lining up with TRBD2. The CDR3 is 18 amino acids. With V trimmed by 0 bases and J by 2 bases, 11 bases remained unmatched. CDR1 is LNHNV and CDR2 is YYDKDF in the germline V gene (reference sequence). The CDR3: CATSREARGLGGQETQYF. CDR3 nucleotide sequence: TGTGCCACCAGCAGAGAGGCTCGGGGACTAGGAGGACAAGAGACCCAGTACTTC.

CDR3 coding DNA: TGTGCCAGCAGTCCGACAGTCACCTACGAGCAGTACTTC. Its protein product is CASSPTVTYEQYF. The chain combines TRBV27 with TRBJ2-7; possible D gene TRBD1, 5 bases. This CDR3 has 13 amino acids. With 5 bases removed from V and 2 bases from J, the gap between germline ends came to 10 bases. Germline V gene sequence: CDR1 MNHEY, CDR2 SMNVEV (reference sequence).

This clone was observed once. The same CDR3 also results from other DNA sequences found in this sample. The chain employs TRBV5-6 and TRBJ1-4; D uncertain. This CDR3 spans 13 amino acids. The V gene's germline CDR1 is SGHDT and CDR2 YYEEEE. The germline V and J ends were trimmed by 0 bases and 8 bases, with 8 bases remaining between them. The CDR3 here is CASSLVAQEKLFF. CDR3 sequence (DNA): TGTGCCAGCAGCTTGGTGGCTCAGGAAAAACTGTTTTTT.